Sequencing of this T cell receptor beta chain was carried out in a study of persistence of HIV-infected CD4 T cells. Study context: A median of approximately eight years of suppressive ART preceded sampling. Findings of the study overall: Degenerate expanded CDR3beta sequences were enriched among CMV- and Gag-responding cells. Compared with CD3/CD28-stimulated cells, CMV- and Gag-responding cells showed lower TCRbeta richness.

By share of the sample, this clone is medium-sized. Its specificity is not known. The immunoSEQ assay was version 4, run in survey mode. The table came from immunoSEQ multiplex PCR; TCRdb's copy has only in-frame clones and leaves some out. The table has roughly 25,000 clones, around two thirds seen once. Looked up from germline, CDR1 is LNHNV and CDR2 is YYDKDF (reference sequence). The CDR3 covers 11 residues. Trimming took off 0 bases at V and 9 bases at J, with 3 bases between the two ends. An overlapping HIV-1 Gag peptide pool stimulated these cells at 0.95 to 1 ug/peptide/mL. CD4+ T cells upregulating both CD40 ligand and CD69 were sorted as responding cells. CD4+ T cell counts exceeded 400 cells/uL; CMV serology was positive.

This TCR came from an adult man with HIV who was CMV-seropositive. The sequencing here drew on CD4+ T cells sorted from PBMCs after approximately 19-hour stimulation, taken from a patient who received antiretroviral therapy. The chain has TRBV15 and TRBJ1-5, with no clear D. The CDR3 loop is CATSRDGPQHF. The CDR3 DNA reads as TGTGCCACCAGCAGAGATGGGCCCCAGCATTTT.